These T cell receptor beta chains were read from a single sample in a study of T cell changes during pregnancy in multiple sclerosis. Assay: immunoSEQ multiplex PCR; the TCRdb copy retains only in-frame clones and omits some. The table lists some 87,000 clones, over 80% of them singletons. The material was peripheral blood, obtained in the first trimester of pregnancy. These receptors were obtained from a female donor with multiple sclerosis, enrolled in a pregnancy study. CDR3s include the opening cysteine and the closing phenylalanine or tryptophan. D genes are given only for firm matches. Rows may omit the clone size; those that give it use once, few, many or a size class.

- | TRBJ2-7 | - | TRBV19 | TGTGCCAGTAGTCCTAGGACTTATTCCTACGAGCAGTACTTC | CASSPRTYSYEQYF
- | TRBJ1-2 | - | TRBV7-2 | TGTGCCAGCAGCTTAGACAGAATGGGCTACACCTTC | CASSLDRMGYTF
once | TRBJ1-1 | TRBD1 | TRBV7-8 | TGTGCCAGCAGACCGGGACAGGGGTCCACTGAAGCTTTCTTT | CASRPGQGSTEAFF
- | TRBJ2-2 | - | TRBV19 | TGTGCCAGTAGTATCATCGGTGGGAGTGCCACCGGGGAGCTGTTTTTT | CASSIIGGSATGELFF
- | TRBJ2-1 | TRBD2 | TRBV7-9 | TGTGCCAGCAGCTTAAAACGACTAGCGGGAGCCTACAATGAGCAGTTCTTC | CASSLKRLAGAYNEQFF
- | TRBJ2-5 | TRBD1 | TRBV19 | TGTGCCAGTAGTACCGGACAGGGCAGGGAGACCCAGTACTTC | CASSTGQGRETQYF
- | TRBJ1-4 | - | TRBV19 | TGTGCCAGTAAGAGTTTCGAAAAACTGTTTTTT | CASKSFEKLFF
- | TRBJ2-5 | - | TRBV2 | TGTGCCAGCAGTGACAGGGGCAAGACCCAGTACTTC | CASSDRGKTQYF
- | TRBJ2-2 | - | TRBV7-2 | TGTGCCAGCAGCCCCCGGTCCGGCGGGGAGCTGTTTTTT | CASSPRSGGELFF
- | TRBJ2-7 | TRBD2 | TRBV11-3 | TGTGCCAGCAGCTTAGGCGGGGGGAGCTCCTACGAGCAGTACTTC | CASSLGGGSSYEQYF
- | TRBJ1-2 | - | TRBV5-1 | TGCGCCAGCAGTCCTGGGGGGGCCACCTCGGGCTACACCTTC | CASSPGGATSGYTF
- | TRBJ2-7 | - | TRBV5-1 | TGCGCCAGCAGCTTGGCCTATGACACCAAGATGGAATACGAGCAGTACTTC | CASSLAYDTKMEYEQYF
- | TRBJ2-1 | TRBD2 | TRBV15 | TGTGCCACCAGCAAGACTAGCGGGAGGGACCTAGGCAATGAGCAGTTCTTC | CATSKTSGRDLGNEQFF
- | TRBJ2-5 | TRBD1 | TRBV5-1 | TGCGCCAGCAGCTCCGAAGGGACAGGGGCCCAGACCCAGTACTTC | CASSSEGTGAQTQYF
- | TRBJ2-3 | - | TRBV7-2 | TGTGCCAGCAGCTTCAGGGCAGATACGCAGTATTTT | CASSFRADTQYF
- | TRBJ2-7 | TRBD1 | TRBV27 | TGTGCCAGCAGTTTATCCGGGACAGGGTTTACCTACGAGCAGTACTTC | CASSLSGTGFTYEQYF
- | TRBJ2-1 | TRBD1 | TRBV7-3 | TGTGCCAGCAGAAGTACCGGGACAGGGTTTAGTGAGCAGTTCTTC | CASRSTGTGFSEQFF
- | TRBJ2-7 | TRBD2 | TRBV9 | TGTGCCAGCAGCGTAGGAAGCGGGAGGGCCGTTTACGAGCAGTACTTC | CASSVGSGRAVYEQYF
once | TRBJ2-2 | - | TRBV5-1 | TGCGCCAGCAGCCCGGTTCCCGGGGAGCTGTTTTTT | CASSPVPGELFF
- | TRBJ1-2 | TRBD1 | TRBV2 | TGTGCCAGCAGCTTGTGGCCCGGACAGGGGGTTTTAAGCTACACCTTC | CASSLWPGQGVLSYTF
- | TRBJ1-1 | - | TRBV7-9 | TGTGCCAGCAGCTTCATGAACACTGAAGCTTTCTTT | CASSFMNTEAFF
- | TRBJ2-7 | - | TRBV25-1 | TGTGCCAGCAGTGAAGGTGGGGGGAACTACGAGCAGTACTTC | CASSEGGGNYEQYF
- | TRBJ1-5 | - | TRBV7-2 | TGTGCCAGCAGCTTAGTTGGACAAGGCAATCAGCCCCAGCATTTT | CASSLVGQGNQPQHF
- | TRBJ2-5 | - | TRBV5-1 | TGCGCCAGCAGCTTGCGAACAGCACAAGAGACCCAGTACTTC | CASSLRTAQETQYF
- | TRBJ2-2 | TRBD2 | TRBV10-3 | TGTGCCATCAGTGAATTAGCGGGAGCCGGGGAGCTGTTTTTT | CAISELAGAGELFF
- | TRBJ2-3 | TRBD2 | TRBV19 | TGTGCCAGTAGGACCGGGACTAGCAGAAGCACAGATACGCAGTATTTT | CASRTGTSRSTDTQYF
- | TRBJ2-7 | - | TRBV5-6 | TGTGCCAGCAGCTTGGGGGGGGTGGGCAACTACGAGCAGTACTTC | CASSLGGVGNYEQYF
- | TRBJ1-1 | - | TRBV2 | TGTGCCAGCGTCGGACAGTTGAACACTGAAGCTTTCTTT | CASVGQLNTEAFF
once | TRBJ2-1 | - | TRBV15 | TGTGCCACCAGCAGATCATCCTTGAGCTCCTACAATGAGCAGTTCTTC | CATSRSSLSSYNEQFF
- | TRBJ2-1 | TRBD1 | TRBV27 | TGTGCCAGCAGTCCCGGGACAGGCCAAACTAACAACAATGAGCAGTTCTTC | CASSPGTGQTNNNEQFF
- | TRBJ2-2 | TRBD2 | TRBV5-1 | TGCGCCAGCAGCTTGGTAACTAGCGGGAGGATCACCGGGGAGCTGTTTTTT | CASSLVTSGRITGELFF
- | TRBJ2-3 | TRBD1 | TRBV29-1 | TGCAGCGTGCGGGACAGGGGGCTTCTTGATACGCAGTATTTT | CSVRDRGLLDTQYF
- | TRBJ2-7 | TRBD2 | TRBV6-1 | TGTGCCAGCAGTGAAGGACTAGCGGGTACTTCCTACGAGCAGTACTTC | CASSEGLAGTSYEQYF
- | TRBJ2-7 | TRBD2 | TRBV6-1 | TGTGCCAGCGCGGCGGCCGGGAGGGAGGGCGAGCAGTACTTC | CASAAAGREGEQYF
- | TRBJ1-1 | - | TRBV6-4 | TGTGCCAGCAGTGACAACAGTCTGAACACTGAAGCTTTCTTT | CASSDNSLNTEAFF
- | TRBJ2-1 | - | TRBV28 | TGTGCCAGCCGCCCCAACGGGGATTACAATGAGCAGTTCTTC | CASRPNGDYNEQFF
- | TRBJ2-7 | TRBD2 | TRBV5-1 | TGCGCCAGCAGCCCAGGGACTAGATCATCCTACGAGCAGTACTTC | CASSPGTRSSYEQYF
- | TRBJ2-7 | - | TRBV15 | TGTGCCACCTCCGGACAGTCCTACGAGCAGTACTTC | CATSGQSYEQYF
- | TRBJ2-7 | - | TRBV7-9 | TGTGCCAGCAGCTTAGTTGTCGGGGGGCCGGTGGGCGAGCAGTACTTC | CASSLVVGGPVGEQYF
- | TRBJ2-3 | TRBD1 | TRBV9 | TGTGCCAGCAGCGTAGGACAGGGGGTCACAGATACGCAGTATTTT | CASSVGQGVTDTQYF
- | TRBJ2-2 | TRBD2 | TRBV19 | TGTGCCAGTAGTATTATCGGGCGGGAGATCACCGGGGAGCTGTTTTTT | CASSIIGREITGELFF
- | TRBJ2-3 | - | TRBV25-1 | TGTGCCAGCAGTGAATCCCACCCCGCGACAGATACGCAGTATTTT | CASSESHPATDTQYF
- | TRBJ1-1 | - | TRBV11-2 | TGTGCCAGCAGCTTAGATAACCGACTAAGGTACACTGAAGCTTTCTTT | CASSLDNRLRYTEAFF
- | TRBJ2-7 | TRBD2 | TRBV27 | TGTGCCAGCAGAATAACTAGCGGTACAACCTACGAGCAGTACTTC | CASRITSGTTYEQYF
- | TRBJ2-5 | TRBD1 | TRBV11-2 | TGTGCCAGCAGCCGACGGGACAGGGGGCTTCAGTACCAAGAGACCCAGTACTTC | CASSRRDRGLQYQETQYF
- | TRBJ2-1 | - | TRBV5-4 | TGTGCAGGGGGGGAGAGCTCCTACAATGAGCAGTTCTTC | CAGGESSYNEQFF
- | TRBJ2-1 | TRBD2 | TRBV19 | TGTGCCAGTAGGCGGACTAGCGGACCGTACAATGAGCAGTTCTTC | CASRRTSGPYNEQFF
- | TRBJ2-7 | - | TRBV28 | TGTGCCAGCAGCGCGGGCGCGGGCTACGAGCAGTACTTC | CASSAGAGYEQYF
- | TRBJ1-1 | - | TRBV5-6 | TGTGCCAGCAGCTGGGGGGTGGGGACTGAAGCTTTCTTT | CASSWGVGTEAFF
- | TRBJ2-1 | TRBD2 | TRBV2 | TGTGCCAGCAGGCTAGCGGCTAGTGAGCAGTTCTTC | CASRLAASEQFF
- | TRBJ1-2 | - | TRBV18 | TGTGCCAGCTCACCGGGCGGAGGGGAGTATGGCTACACCTTC | CASSPGGGEYGYTF
- | TRBJ1-5 | - | TRBV5-6 | TGTGCCAGCAGCGCCCAGGGGTTTGGGAATCAGCCCCAGCATTTT | CASSAQGFGNQPQHF
- | TRBJ2-7 | - | TRBV4-1 | TGCGCCAGCAGCCAAGACAGGGGCGCCTACGAGCAGTACTTC | CASSQDRGAYEQYF
- | TRBJ1-2 | - | TRBV5-4 | TGTGCCAGCAGCTTGGACATAACAGGGATCGACGGGGATGGCTACACCTTC | CASSLDITGIDGDGYTF
- | TRBJ1-1 | - | TRBV6-5 | TGTGCCAGCAGTTACTCTGGCAGCGAGAACACTGAAGCTTTCTTT | CASSYSGSENTEAFF
- | TRBJ1-2 | TRBD1 | TRBV18 | TGTGCCAGCTCACCACTCAGGGACAGGGTTAACTATGGCTACACCTTC | CASSPLRDRVNYGYTF
- | TRBJ2-7 | TRBD2 | TRBV27 | TGTGCCAGCAGTCCCCGGGGGGGGAATTTCCACGAGCAGTACTTC | CASSPRGGNFHEQYF
once | TRBJ1-1 | - | TRBV29-1 | TGCAGCGTTGAGGGCGGGGACGGGTACGCTGAAGCTTTCTTT | CSVEGGDGYAEAFF
- | TRBJ2-5 | TRBD1 | TRBV16 | TGTGCCAGCAGCCGACCGGGACAGGGGAATATGGCCCAGTACTTC | CASSRPGQGNMAQYF